In its sample, the clone carrying this T cell receptor beta chain was seen many times. What it binds is unknown. The source of the sample is a study of metastatic and nonmetastatic thyroid tumors. Study overall: Repertoires of blood and of tissue (tumor or nodule) from malignant and benign thyroid patients were compared.

Per germline, CDR1 LGHDT and CDR2 YNNKEL (reference sequence). The V end lost 2 bases, the J end lost 8 bases, and 10 bases lay between the germline ends. The CDR3 is made up of 14 amino acids. General study findings and limits: When malignant thyroid tumors were compared with benign nodules, TCR beta diversity was reportedly significantly higher in the malignant tumors. This held in both blood and tumor samples.

Thyroid surgery was preceded by no treatment in any patient. In the original processing: CDR3 differences across clinicopathological groups were used to build a distant-metastasis classifier for papillary thyroid cancer. TCRdb reanalyzed the PCR reads with MiXCR. The V and J calls, along with clone size, are taken from TCRdb and not from the paper's own processing. This sample carries around 70,000 clones, more than 15% of them seen once, and the ten largest clones take 9.5% to 15%. The TCR sequence derives from a female donor with papillary thyroid cancer or a benign thyroid nodule (not recorded which). Some clones in this sample may be carry-over from other donors' samples. The V gene is TRBV3-1, the J gene TRBJ1-6, with D uncertain. Sequencing was carried out using blood. DNA of the CDR3: TGTGCCAGCAGCCAACGCGGTTCTGATTCACCCCTCCACTTT. Translated: CASSQRGSDSPLHF.